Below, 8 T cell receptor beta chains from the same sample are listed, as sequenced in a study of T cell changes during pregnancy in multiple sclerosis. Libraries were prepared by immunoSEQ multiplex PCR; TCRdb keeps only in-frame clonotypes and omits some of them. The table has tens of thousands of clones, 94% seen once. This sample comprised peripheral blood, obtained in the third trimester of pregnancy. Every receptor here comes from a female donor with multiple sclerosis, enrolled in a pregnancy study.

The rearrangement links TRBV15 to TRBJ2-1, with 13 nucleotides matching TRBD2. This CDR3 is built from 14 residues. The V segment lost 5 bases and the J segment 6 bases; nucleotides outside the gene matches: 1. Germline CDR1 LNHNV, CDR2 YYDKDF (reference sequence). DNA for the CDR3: TGTGCCACCAGCTGGACTAGCGGGAGCAATGAGCAGTTCTTC. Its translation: CATSWTSGSNEQFF.

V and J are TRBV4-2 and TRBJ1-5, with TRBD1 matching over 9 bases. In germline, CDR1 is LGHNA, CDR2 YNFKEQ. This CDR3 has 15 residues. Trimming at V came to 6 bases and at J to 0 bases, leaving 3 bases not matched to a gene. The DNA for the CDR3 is TGTGCCAGCAGGACAGGGGGAGATAGCAATCAGCCCCAGCATTTT. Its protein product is CASRTGGDSNQPQHF.

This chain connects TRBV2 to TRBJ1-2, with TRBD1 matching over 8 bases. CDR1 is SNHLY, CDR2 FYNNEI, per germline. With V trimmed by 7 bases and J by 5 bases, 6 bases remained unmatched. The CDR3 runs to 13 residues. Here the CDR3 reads CASNRQGRYGYTF. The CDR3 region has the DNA TGTGCCAGCAACCGACAGGGGAGATATGGCTACACCTTC.

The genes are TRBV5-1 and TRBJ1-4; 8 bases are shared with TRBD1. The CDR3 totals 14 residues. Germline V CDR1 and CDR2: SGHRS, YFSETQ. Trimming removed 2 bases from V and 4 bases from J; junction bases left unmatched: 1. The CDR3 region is CASSLGQGNEKLFF. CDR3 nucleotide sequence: TGCGCCAGCAGCTTAGGACAGGGTAATGAAAAACTGTTTTTT.

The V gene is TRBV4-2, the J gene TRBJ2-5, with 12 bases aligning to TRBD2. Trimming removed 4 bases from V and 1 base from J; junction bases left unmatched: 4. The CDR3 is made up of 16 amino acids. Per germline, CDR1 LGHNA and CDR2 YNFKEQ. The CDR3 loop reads CASSRGLAGFQETQYF. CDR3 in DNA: TGTGCCAGCAGCCGAGGACTAGCGGGATTCCAAGAGACCCAGTACTTC.

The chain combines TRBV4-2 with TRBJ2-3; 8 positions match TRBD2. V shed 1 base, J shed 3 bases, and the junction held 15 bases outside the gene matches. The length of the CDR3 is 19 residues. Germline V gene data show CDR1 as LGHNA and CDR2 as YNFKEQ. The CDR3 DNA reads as TGTGCCAGCAGCCAAGTTGAAGCGGGAGCCGTATGGGGAACAGATACGCAGTATTTT. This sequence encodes CASSQVEAGAVWGTDTQYF.

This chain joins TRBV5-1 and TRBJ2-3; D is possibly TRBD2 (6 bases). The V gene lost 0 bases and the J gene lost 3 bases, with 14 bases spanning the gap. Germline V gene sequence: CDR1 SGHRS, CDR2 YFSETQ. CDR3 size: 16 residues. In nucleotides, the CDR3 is TGCGCCAGCAGCTTGGTAGCTAGCGCAGGGACAGATACGCAGTATTTT. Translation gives CASSLVASAGTDTQYF.

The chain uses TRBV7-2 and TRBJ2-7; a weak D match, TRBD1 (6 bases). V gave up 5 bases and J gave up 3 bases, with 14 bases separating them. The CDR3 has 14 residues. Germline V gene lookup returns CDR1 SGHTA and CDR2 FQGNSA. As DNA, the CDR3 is TGTGCCAGCAGCCGAGAGGGACAAGACTACGAGCAGTACTTC. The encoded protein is CASSREGQDYEQYF.